This record looks at one T cell receptor beta chain sequence and its context. Germline CDR1 is SGDLS and CDR2 is YYNGEE. The CDR3 covers 16 residues. The trim removed 8 bases at V and 3 bases at J, leaving 13 bases unmatched. The record originates from a study of blood T cell repertoires in COVID-19. Study background: The United States, Italy and Spain supplied acute and convalescent COVID-19 samples.

Sequencing was performed with immunoSEQ multiplex PCR; in TCRdb, only in-frame clones are kept and a portion is missing. The sample lists about 170,000 clones, 80% to 85% occurring once. This TCR came from a woman aged 55-69 years with acute or convalescent COVID-19. The chain couples TRBV9 to TRBJ1-5; 8 bases fit TRBD1. The sequencing sample was made of peripheral blood. The CDR3 DNA is TGTGCCAGTGATAATGGACAGGGAATTTCCAATCAGCCCCAGCATTTT. Translated: CASDNGQGISNQPQHF.